Listed below are T cell receptor beta chains from one sample, sequenced in a study of Graves' ophthalmopathy and Graves' hyperthyroidism. TCRdb reprocessed the multiplex PCR reads via MiXCR and lists one record per CDR3 protein. The table records 300,000 or so distinct CDR3 sequences, around a sixth of them present only once. The sequencing sample was made of peripheral blood. Receptor source: an adult man with Graves' ophthalmopathy. The CDR3 runs from the conserved cysteine through the conserved F or W. D genes are given only for firm matches. Expanded clones get a size class; other rows say once, few or many, or leave the size out.

v_call	clone_size	j_call	d_call	cdr3_length	cdr3_nt	cdr3_aa
TRBV5-1	many	TRBJ2-5	NA	14	TGCGCCAGCAGCTTGGGGGCCAACCAAGAGACCCAGTACTTC	CASSLGANQETQYF
TRBV3-1	many	TRBJ2-7	TRBD1	13	TGTGCCAGCAGCTTCGGACAGGGAAGCGAGCAGTACTTC	CASSFGQGSEQYF
TRBV11-1	many	TRBJ2-7	TRBD2	16	TGTGCCAGCAGCGGGATAGAGCGGGAGGATTCCTACGAGCAGTACTTC	CASSGIEREDSYEQYF
TRBV11-3	many	TRBJ2-7	NA	14	TGTGCCAGCAGCCATCCCGGGACAAATTACGAGCAGTACTTC	CASSHPGTNYEQYF
TRBV20-1	many	TRBJ2-7	NA	13	TGCAGTGCTAGAGATTCCGGGGCCGGCGAGCAGTACTTC	CSARDSGAGEQYF
TRBV7-2	many	TRBJ2-7	TRBD2	15	TGTGCCAGCAGCAGGAGCGGGGGACTCTCCTACGAGCAGTACTTC	CASSRSGGLSYEQYF
TRBV7-3	few	TRBJ2-2	TRBD1	15	TGTGCCAGCAGCATGGCAGGGGGACCCACCGGGGAGCTGTTTTTT	CASSMAGGPTGELFF
TRBV2	NA	TRBJ2-5	TRBD2	14	TGTGCCGGGTCCCCGGGACTAGCGGATGAGACCCAGTACTTC	CAGSPGLADETQYF
TRBV12-3/TRBV12-4	many	TRBJ1-6	NA	18	TGTGCCAGCAGTTTAAAGACTCGGTTGCGCTCCTATAATTCACCCCTCCACTTT	CASSLKTRLRSYNSPLHF
TRBV20-1	many	TRBJ1-2	TRBD1	13	TGCAGTGCAAAACAGGGGCGCGGCTATGGCTACACCTTC	CSAKQGRGYGYTF
TRBV27	NA	TRBJ2-7	TRBD1	13	TGTGCCAGCAGTTTTGGGACAGTCTACGAGCAGTACTTC	CASSFGTVYEQYF
TRBV28	many	TRBJ2-2	NA	16	TGTGCCAGTACTAGCCCGGGACAGATGAACACCGGGGAGCTGTTTTTT	CASTSPGQMNTGELFF
TRBV30	many	TRBJ1-5	TRBD1	17	TGTGCCTGGAGTGCTGCGGGACAGGGGGCTCGAAATCAGCCCCAGCATTTT	CAWSAAGQGARNQPQHF
TRBV30	NA	TRBJ1-1	NA	12	TGTGCCTACTCCTCGGTTGAGTCGGAAGCTTTCTTT	CAYSSVESEAFF
TRBV20-1	many	TRBJ2-7	NA	12	TGCAGTGCTAGTCCGAACGCCTACGAGCAGTACTTC	CSASPNAYEQYF
TRBV30	NA	TRBJ1-5	NA	14	TGTGCCTGGAGTCTCGATAGGGGCGATCAGCCCCAGCATTTT	CAWSLDRGDQPQHF
TRBV11-2	many	TRBJ1-2	NA	15	TGTGCCAGCAGCTTATTATCAGGGTCTGATCTCGGCTACACCTTC	CASSLLSGSDLGYTF
TRBV3-1	few	TRBJ2-5	NA	15	TGTGCCAGCAGCCACCGACGGGGACCCCAAGAGACCCAGTACTTC	CASSHRRGPQETQYF
TRBV6-1	many	TRBJ2-7	TRBD2	16	TGTGCCAGCATCCACCTTACGGGACTAGGCTCCTACGAGCAGTACTTC	CASIHLTGLGSYEQYF
TRBV6-5	many	TRBJ2-2	NA	16	TGTGCCAGCAGTTACCTCGACAGACCGAACACCGGGGAGCTGTTTTTT	CASSYLDRPNTGELFF
TRBV28	many	TRBJ1-1	TRBD1	14	TGTGCCAGCAGTAACAGGGGCGTTGACACTGAAGCTTTCTTT	CASSNRGVDTEAFF
TRBV5-1	many	TRBJ2-2	TRBD2	15	TGCGCCAGCAGGACTCTAGCGGAACCGTCCGGGGAGCTGTTTTTT	CASRTLAEPSGELFF
TRBV6-1	many	TRBJ1-5	NA	13	TGTGCCAGCAGTGAAGTACGGCATCAGCCCCAGCATTTT	CASSEVRHQPQHF
TRBV6-1	many	TRBJ1-2	TRBD1	13	TGTGCCAGCACCGGGGACAGATTATATGGCTACACCTTC	CASTGDRLYGYTF